This T cell receptor (beta chain) was retrieved from a study of T cell responses to AZD1222 COVID-19 vaccine. Study-wide findings and caveats: Without day 14 samples, only post-peak T cell repertoires were studied.

CDR1 and CDR2 from the germline V gene are SQVTM and ANQGSEA. V lost 6 bases and J 4 bases, leaving 18 bases between the germline ends. The CDR3 runs 14 residues. Sequencing was performed with immunoSEQ multiplex PCR; in TCRdb, only in-frame clones are kept and a portion is missing. The table lists approximately 300,000 clones, 94% of them singletons. As to this clone: Its antigen is undetermined.

This sequence joins TRBV29-1 and TRBJ1-2; unclear D gene. The input for sequencing was peripheral blood, taken 28 days after the second AZD1222 dose. The TCR comes from an adult who received the AZD1222 COVID-19 vaccine. The CDR3 loop is CSVADPSAGYGYTF. CDR3 DNA sequence: TGCAGCGTCGCGGACCCCTCGGCAGGCTATGGCTACACCTTC.